This T cell receptor beta chain was sequenced in a study of blood T cells in healthy people across ages. Study details: Template-switching capture recovered about one barcoded beta molecule per two T cells. General observations from the study: Naive and antigen-experienced cells were not separated, limiting conclusive comparison. Across the age range, TCR beta diversity per million T cells fell in a roughly linear way.

Germline V gives CDR1 SEHNR, CDR2 FQNEAQ (reference sequence). The CDR3 has 16 residues. V dropped 5 bases and J dropped 0 bases, with 17 bases sitting between them. Sample-barcoded 5' priming and a J-beta primer mix drove a second PCR of 7 to 11 cycles. TCRdb itself ran the 5' RACE reads through MiXCR, one entry per CDR3 protein. The sample lists some 900,000 distinct CDR3 sequences; 45% to 50% were seen once. Worth noting for this clonotype: The antigen remains undetermined.

Aged roughly 6 to 95, donors were systemically healthy Caucasians from Russia. This sequence was found in a man younger than 40 in good health. The material sequenced was blood. V is TRBV7-9 and J is TRBJ2-7; tentatively, D is TRBD2 (6 bases). The CDR3 DNA follows: TGTGCCAGCAGCCCCCGGGGGACCGAGAGCTCCTACGAGCAGTACTTC. Its translation is CASSPRGTESSYEQYF.